This record covers a single TCR beta chain. The antigen remains undetermined. The germline V gene encodes CDR1 SGHRS and CDR2 YFSETQ. CDR3 size: 13 residues. Trimming cost V 4 bases and J 7 bases, with 15 bases left between them. Clones were read by immunoSEQ multiplex PCR, and TCRdb kept only the in-frame ones, dropping some. Of about 47,000 clones listed, approximately 86% are singletons. This record belongs to a study of OX40 agonist ivuxolimab in advanced cancers. Study at large: Ivuxolimab is an agonistic anti-OX40 (CD134) antibody, and patients were treated with it. All patients had ivuxolimab intravenously every 2 weeks at 0.01 to 10 mg/kg. General study results and limits: At 0.1 to 3.0 mg/kg, clonal expansion of CD4+ and CD8+ blood T cells had occurred by week 6.

Autoimmune disease history or systemic immunosuppression led to patient exclusion. The sequence came from an adult with an advanced solid tumor such as melanoma, head and neck, liver or kidney cancer. This specimen consisted of CD4+ or CD8+ T cells sorted from blood, obtained in a trial of the OX40 agonist ivuxolimab. J is TRBJ2-7 and V is TRBV5-1; D gene unclear. The CDR3 DNA reads as TGCGCCAGCAGCCTCGGAATAACAGTTGAGCAGTACTTC. Its translation is CASSLGITVEQYF.